The TCR beta chain under discussion was sequenced for a study of CD8+ T cells in alopecia areata. Treatment in this sample: oral pan-JAK inhibitor, 5-10 mg twice daily. The CDR3 has 15 residues. V shed 0 bases, J shed 0 bases, and the junction held 0 bases outside the gene matches. The V gene's germline CDR1 is SGDLS and CDR2 YYNGEE. Extracted RNA was reverse transcribed into cDNA, the sequencing template. Sequenced by immunoSEQ multiplex PCR; TCRdb stores in-frame clones only, minus some. The repertoire holds over 150,000 clones, around 50% seen once, with roughly 12% in the top ten. The chain couples TRBV9 to TRBJ1-3, with 7 bases lining up with TRBD1. This TCR was recovered from a human donor with alopecia areata. This sample comprised CD8+ T cells sorted from blood, obtained at week 24, from a patient treated with tofacitinib. Here the CDR3 reads CASSVGTGSGNTIYF. The CDR3 DNA reads as TGTGCCAGCAGCGTAGGGACAGGCTCTGGAAACACCATATATTTT.